The entry that follows covers one T cell receptor beta chain sequence. A read error is possible here, since a much larger clone lies one base away. Unsorted samples, those not sorted, used roughly 99 million PBMCs for genomic DNA. This specimen belongs to a study of shared clonotypes between healthy human individuals. On ten immunoSEQ deep assay plates, unsorted PBMC DNA was sequenced. Profiled with immunoSEQ multiplex PCR; TCRdb holds only in-frame clones, not every one. The sample has about half a million clones; more than 75% are singletons. The CDR3 runs to 12 residues. The V gene's germline CDR1 is SNHLY and CDR2 FYNNEI.

The sequenced sample consisted of PBMCs. The TCR sequence derives from a middle-aged woman in good health. Some clones in this sample may be carry-over from other donors' samples. This sequence joins TRBV2 and TRBJ2-7; D is tentatively TRBD1 or TRBD2 (5 bases each). The DNA for the CDR3 is TGTGCCAGCAGTCCAGGGAGTTACGAGCAGCACTTC. Residues: CASSPGSYEQHF.